Described below is a single TCR beta chain sequence and its context. V shed 6 bases, J shed 4 bases, and the junction held 8 bases outside the gene matches. This CDR3 is 14 amino acids long. Per the germline V gene, CDR1 is SQVTM and CDR2 is ANQGSEA. This sample is drawn from a study of T-cell reconstitution after alpha-beta-depleted transplantation in children. TCRbeta library construction was performed incorporating unique molecular identifiers. TCRdb independently ran MiXCR on the PCR reads; one entry per CDR3 protein. The sample contains about 610,000 distinct CDR3 sequences, under 12% of which appear only once.

The sequence was obtained from a human donor who donated a stem cell graft to a child with acute myeloid leukemia. The rearrangement uses TRBV29-1 and TRBJ2-5, with 10 bases matching TRBD2. The material sequenced was PBMCs from the stem cell graft donor, taken from the stem cell graft. CDR3 residues: CSVSASGRGETQYF. The CDR3 nucleotides are TGCAGCGTATCGGCTAGCGGGAGAGGAGAGACCCAGTACTTC.